The 20 T cell receptor beta chains given below trace back to one sample, sequenced in a study of PD-1 blockade in classical Hodgkin lymphoma. Time point indicated: cycle 4 day 1 (C4D1), after six to seven weeks of nivolumab. Relapses following autologous stem cell transplantation were seen in all patients, with brentuximab vedotin exposure varying. Here immunoSEQ multiplex PCR was the method, and the copy in TCRdb shows in-frame clones only, minus some. The sample has tens of thousands of clones, around 80% seen once. The sample in question was peripheral blood mononuclear cells (PBMCs), obtained before the fourth cycle of nivolumab. All receptors come from a human donor with classical Hodgkin lymphoma.

The rearrangement joins TRBV18 to TRBJ2-1; 10 bases match TRBD1. Germline CDR1 is KGHSH and CDR2 is LQKENI. V shed 0 bases, J shed 9 bases, and the junction held 5 bases outside the gene matches. This CDR3 has 15 amino acids. The DNA of the CDR3 is TGTGCCAGCTCACCACCCGACAGGGGGCACGTTGAGCAGTTCTTC. It translates to CASSPPDRGHVEQFF.

The rearrangement links TRBV2 to TRBJ2-5; TRBD1 agrees at 10 bases. This CDR3 is 17 amino acids long. Germline CDR1 SNHLY, CDR2 FYNNEI. Trimming took 6 bases from V and 5 from J; bases not matched to a gene: 15. The CDR3 DNA follows: TGTGCCAGCAGGGGTAACTTTGCGACAGGGGGCTGGGAGACCCAGTACTTC. This translates into CASRGNFATGGWETQYF.

This rearrangement joins TRBV19 to TRBJ1-5, with D unresolved. Deletions cut 0 bases from V and 6 bases from J, with 9 bases between. Germline loops: CDR1 LNHDA, CDR2 SQIVND (reference sequence). There are 14 residues in the CDR3. Here the CDR3 DNA reads TGTGCCAGTAGTATAGACAAGCGCCCTCAGCCCCAGCATTTT. Encoded protein: CASSIDKRPQPQHF.

The V call is TRBV27, the J call TRBJ2-7; TRBD2 matches 10 bases. Germline values: CDR1 MNHEY, CDR2 SMNVEV (reference sequence). The V and J ends lost 1 base and 9 bases, in that order; junction bases with no gene match: 6. This CDR3 is built from 14 residues. CDR3 in amino acids: CASSLWASGGGQYF. As DNA, the CDR3 is TGTGCCAGCAGTTTATGGGCTAGCGGGGGAGGGCAGTACTTC.

V gene TRBV7-9 combines with J gene TRBJ2-1; 7 positions agree with TRBD1. The germline V gene has CDR1 SEHNR and CDR2 FQNEAQ (reference sequence). CDR3 size: 18 residues. Trimming removed 5 bases from V and 1 base from J; junction bases left unmatched: 14. The CDR3 region is CASSRKPTGTSSYNEQFF. DNA for the CDR3: TGTGCCAGCAGCCGCAAACCGACAGGGACCAGTTCCTACAATGAGCAGTTCTTC.

The sample holds a few counts of this clone. V and J are TRBV10-3 and TRBJ1-1; D remains ambiguous. The ends were cut back, 4 bases at V and 3 bases at J, with 6 bases in the middle. This CDR3 has 12 residues. Germline CDR1 reads ENHRY; CDR2 reads SYGVKD. CDR3 DNA: TGTGCCATCAGTGCAACAGACACTGAAGCTTTCTTT. It translates to CAISATDTEAFF.

The gene calls are TRBV6-4 and TRBJ2-2, with D possibly TRBD2 on 5 matching bases. The CDR3 contains 14 residues. CDR1 and CDR2 from the germline V gene are MRHNA and SNTAGT. V was pared by 3 bases and J by 0 bases, with 5 bases between. CDR3: CASSEAANTGELFF. The CDR3 DNA sequence: TGTGCCAGCAGTGAAGCGGCGAACACCGGGGAGCTGTTTTTT.

V usage is TRBV6-6 and J usage is TRBJ2-2; 9 bases are a match to TRBD1. The CDR3 runs 15 residues. Per germline, CDR1 MNHNY and CDR2 SVGAGI (reference sequence). The ends lost 7 bases at V and 5 bases at J; junction bases unmatched: 8. In DNA form, the CDR3 reads TGTGCCAGCACATTACAGGGGGCCAGGACCGGGGAGCTGTTTTTT. It yields the protein CASTLQGARTGELFF.

V is TRBV7-9 and J is TRBJ2-2; D uncertain. CDR3 length: 12 residues. V was cut by 3 bases and J by 5 bases, with 4 bases left in between. Germline CDR1 SEHNR, CDR2 FQNEAQ (reference sequence). The DNA for the CDR3 is TGTGCCAGCAGCTTTAGGACCGGGGAGCTGTTTTTT. It yields the protein CASSFRTGELFF. The full variable domain, rest sourced from reference TRBV7-9 and TRBJ2-2, is DTGVSQNPRHKITKRGQNVTFRCDPISEHNRLYWYRQTLGQGPEFLTYFQNEAQLEKSRLLSDRFSAERPKGSFSTLEIQRTEQGDSAMYLCASSFRTGELFFGEGSRLTVL.

The chain is built from TRBV4-3 and TRBJ2-1; the match to TRBD1 covers 8 bases. There are 16 residues in the CDR3. V shed 4 bases and J 7 bases; nucleotides not matched to a gene: 12. The germline gives CDR1 LGHNA, CDR2 YSLEER. CDR3 in DNA: TGCGCCAGCAGCCGTTACAGGACAGGGATGGAGAATGAGCAGTTCTTC. Protein product: CASSRYRTGMENEQFF.

This chain joins TRBV5-4 and TRBJ2-3; TRBD1 matches 9 bases. V lost 4 bases to trimming and J lost 6 bases; unmatched junction nucleotides: 12. Germline CDR1 reads SGHNT; CDR2 reads YYREEE (reference sequence). The CDR3 is made up of 16 amino acids. CDR3 nucleotide sequence: TGTGCCAGCAGCCCCCCGAGACAGGGGGAGTTTGATACGCAGTATTTT. It specifies CASSPPRQGEFDTQYF.

The J gene is TRBJ1-1, the V gene TRBV28; 8 bases are shared with TRBD1. Looked up from germline, CDR1 is MDHEN and CDR2 is SYDVKM. J was trimmed by 1 base and V by 1 base; bases with no gene match: 5. The CDR3 runs to 16 residues. The CDR3 DNA sequence: TGTGCCAGCAGTTTATTGATAGGGACAGGGAACACTGAAGCTTTCTTT. Translation gives CASSLLIGTGNTEAFF.

The chain is built from TRBV19 and TRBJ2-1, with a possible D match to TRBD1 (5 bases). Trimming left V 0 bases short and J 8 bases short, with 8 bases between. The CDR3 spans 13 residues. Germline loops: CDR1 LNHDA, CDR2 SQIVND (reference sequence). The CDR3 loop reads CASSIEEGDEQFF. The CDR3 coding sequence is TGTGCCAGTAGTATAGAGGAAGGGGATGAGCAGTTCTTC.

This clone was detected once. The chain recombines TRBV4-2 with TRBJ1-5; D may be TRBD1 (6 bases). This CDR3 contains 16 residues. Germline V gene lookup returns CDR1 LGHNA and CDR2 YNFKEQ. V was cut by 5 bases and J by 1 base, with 15 bases left in between. CDR3: CASSAEPGTSNQPQHF. In nucleotides, the CDR3 is TGTGCCAGCAGCGCCGAGCCCGGGACAAGCAATCAGCCCCAGCATTTT.

The chain recombines TRBV19 with TRBJ1-2; D unclear. In germline, CDR1 is LNHDA, CDR2 SQIVND (reference sequence). The CDR3 extends over 10 amino acids. The V end lost 5 bases, the J end lost 4 bases, and 2 bases lay between the germline ends. CDR3 amino acids: CASSGYGYTF. In DNA form, the CDR3 reads TGTGCCAGTAGTGGCTATGGCTACACCTTC.

This clone was detected a few times. This chain links TRBV5-4 with TRBJ2-7; 7 bases map to TRBD2. The CDR3 spans 15 residues. Germline V gives CDR1 SGHNT, CDR2 YYREEE (reference sequence). V shed 3 bases, J shed 6 bases, and the junction held 12 bases outside the gene matches. The CDR3 DNA reads TGTGCCAGCAGCTCCCCCCTAGCGGTTTCCAGCGAGCAGTACTTC. Protein product: CASSSPLAVSSEQYF.

This sequence joins TRBV15 and TRBJ2-5; D remains ambiguous. Trimming cost V 3 bases and J 7 bases, with 6 bases left between them. Germline V gives CDR1 LNHNV, CDR2 YYDKDF (reference sequence). CDR3 length: 11 residues. The CDR3 sequence is CATSSGVTQYF. The CDR3 nucleotides are TGTGCCACCAGCAGTGGGGTGACCCAGTACTTC.

The table lists this clone with a few counts. This rearrangement joins TRBV7-9 to TRBJ1-2; no firm D call. Germline lookup yields CDR1 SEHNR and CDR2 FQNEAQ (reference sequence). Trimming stripped 1 base from V and 8 bases from J, with 8 bases between. The CDR3 runs 12 residues. The CDR3 DNA reads TGTGCCAGCAGCTTAGAACCCCTAGGCTACACCTTC. Its protein is CASSLEPLGYTF.

The chain combines TRBV5-1 with TRBJ2-5; 10 positions match TRBD2. V gave up 0 bases and J gave up 0 bases; unmatched junction bases: 2. The germline V gene encodes CDR1 SGHRS and CDR2 YFSETQ. The CDR3 contains 16 residues. The chain's CDR3 is CASSLGLAGYQETQYF. The DNA of the CDR3 is TGCGCCAGCAGCTTGGGACTAGCGGGTTACCAAGAGACCCAGTACTTC.

This clone occurred once. This rearrangement joins TRBV7-9 to TRBJ2-7, with D tentatively TRBD1 (7 bases). Germline CDR1 reads SEHNR; CDR2 reads FQNEAQ (reference sequence). Trimming left V 2 bases short and J 4 bases short, with 12 bases between. There are 14 residues in the CDR3. This CDR3 is CASSLRQGGYEQYF. Written as DNA, the CDR3 is TGTGCCAGCAGCTTACGGCAGGGGGGATACGAGCAGTACTTC.